This T cell receptor beta chain was observed in a study of cytomegalovirus exposure and HLA in healthy donors. Study-wide points: It emerged from a later analysis that several of the most significant clusters appeared to be linked to common viral pathogens.

The PCR was carried out with 60 Vbeta primers and 13 Jbeta primers. TCRdb's copy holds only in-frame clones and misses some; the assay was immunoSEQ multiplex PCR. The sample includes about 43,000 clones, about half of them seen just once. For this clone: Antigen unknown.

Germline values: CDR1 MNHNS, CDR2 SASEGT. The germline V and J ends were trimmed by 8 bases and 4 bases, with 14 bases remaining between them. The CDR3 has 14 amino acids. The TCR originated in a man between 60 and 75 years old in good health and CMV-seronegative. The V call is TRBV6-1, the J call TRBJ2-2, with a possible D match to TRBD1 (5 bases). The specimen was PBMCs. CDR3: CASRQGHGTGELFF. CDR3 DNA: TGTGCCAGCCGGCAGGGTCATGGCACCGGGGAGCTGTTTTTT.